This T cell receptor beta chain comes out of a study of T cells in Graves' hyperthyroidism and ophthalmopathy. This clonotype was observed many times. RNA transcripts gave rise to amplified TCR beta CDR3 regions. The HTBI primer set drove a first-round RT-PCR of the TCR CDR3. Each CDR3 protein is one row after TCRdb ran MiXCR on the multiplex PCR reads. This sample has a few hundred thousand distinct CDR3 sequences, with 14% to 15% found just once. The TCR sequence derives from a woman in her twenties or thirties with Graves' hyperthyroidism. Sequencing was carried out using blood.

CDR3 nucleotides: TGTGCCAGCAGTTTGGGCCGTATAATACCCTACGAGCAGTACTTC. Translating it yields CASSLGRIIPYEQYF. The V gene is TRBV28, the J gene TRBJ2-7; D uncertain. This CDR3 has 15 amino acids. V lost 3 bases and J lost 2, with 14 bases in between. Germline loops: CDR1 MDHEN, CDR2 SYDVKM.